This TCR beta chain was retrieved from a study of blood T cell repertoires in COVID-19. Background on the study: Whether acute or convalescent, the COVID-19 samples came from the United States, Italy and Spain.

The ends were cut back, 8 bases at V and 4 bases at J, with 14 bases in the middle. Germline loops: CDR1 SGHVS, CDR2 FQNEAQ. There are 14 residues in the CDR3. Individuals aged roughly 18 to 90 years were recruited from 24 US areas. As processed by the authors: Amplification with reference gene primers provided the estimates of nucleated cell counts. Data came from immunoSEQ multiplex PCR; TCRdb stores just in-frame clones and leaves some out. V, J and clone size were drawn from that table, and D and trimming were deduced from the DNA. The sample has 150,000 to 200,000 clones; 80% are singletons. The TCR originated in a man aged 35 to 55 who had recovered from COVID-19. Sequenced sample: PBMCs or T cells enriched from blood (not recorded which). V usage is TRBV7-8 and J usage is TRBJ2-2; D might be TRBD2 (6 bases). CDR3: CASGHIGGTGELFF. Here the CDR3 DNA reads TGTGCCAGCGGACATATCGGGGGCACCGGGGAGCTGTTTTTT.